The rows below give T cell receptor beta chains drawn from one sample of a study of beta chain features in type 1 diabetes. The table came from immunoSEQ multiplex PCR; TCRdb's copy has only in-frame clones and leaves some out. The repertoire holds more than 250,000 clones, roughly 22% seen once, with around 0.029% in the top ten. The sample consisted of naive CD4+ T cells from blood. These receptors originate from a woman aged 40 to 49 with type 1 diabetes. CDR3s include the opening cysteine and the closing phenylalanine or tryptophan. D genes are given only for firm matches. The listing skips clone size in some rows; elsewhere it reads once, few, many or a size class.

CDR3nt	CDR3aa	j_gene	d_gene	v_gene	abundance
TGTGCCACCTGTTTCTCCTATAATTCACCCCTCCACTTT	CATCFSYNSPLHF	TRBJ1-6	.	TRBV10-3	.
TGTGCCAGCAGCCAAGGGGGCAGCAATCAGCCCCAGCATTTT	CASSQGGSNQPQHF	TRBJ1-5	.	TRBV14	few
TGCAGCGTTGGGGGGGAGGCCCCAGGAGCTTTCTTT	CSVGGEAPGAFF	TRBJ1-1	.	TRBV29-1	few
TGTGCCAGCAGCCCAACCCGGACTAGCGGGAATGAGCAGTTCTTC	CASSPTRTSGNEQFF	TRBJ2-1	TRBD2	TRBV7-2	.
TGTGCCAGCAGGGGAGCACAGGGAATCCAAGAGACCCAGTACTTC	CASRGAQGIQETQYF	TRBJ2-5	.	TRBV27	.
TGTGCCAGCTCCGGGTTGAGGTACAATGAGCAGTTCTTC	CASSGLRYNEQFF	TRBJ2-1	.	TRBV7-2	few
TGTGCCTGGAGTTCGACACCAAACACTGAAGCTTTCTTT	CAWSSTPNTEAFF	TRBJ1-1	.	TRBV30	.
TGTGCCAGCTCACCACCGGGCCGAGACGGGCAGTACTTC	CASSPPGRDGQYF	TRBJ2-7	.	TRBV18	.
TGTGCCAGCAGTGAATTGGCGGATGAGCAGTTCTTC	CASSELADEQFF	TRBJ2-1	.	TRBV2	few
TGTGCCAGCAGCTTAATCGGTAGCGGGGTAGAGACCCAGTACTTC	CASSLIGSGVETQYF	TRBJ2-5	TRBD2	TRBV7-2	.
TGTGCCAGCAGCTTAGTAACAGGATTAACTGAAGCTTTCTTT	CASSLVTGLTEAFF	TRBJ1-1	.	TRBV7-9	.
TGTGCCACCAGCCACCCCATGGGGGGGTCGGACAATCAGCCCCAGCATTTT	CATSHPMGGSDNQPQHF	TRBJ1-5	.	TRBV15	few
TGTGCCAGCAGTTTGACAGAGGGGGACGGCTACACCTTC	CASSLTEGDGYTF	TRBJ1-2	.	TRBV27	.
TGTGCCAGTAGTTTCGCCGGGACAGACTATGGCTACACCTTC	CASSFAGTDYGYTF	TRBJ1-2	TRBD1	TRBV19	few